This TCR beta chain was profiled in a study of neurological immune-mediated disorders. There are a few counts of this clonotype. Its antigen remains unknown. The cDNA was synthesized by 5'RACE incorporating 10-nucleotide random UMIs. One entry per CDR3 protein results from TCRdb running MiXCR on the 5' RACE reads. The profile shows tens of thousands of distinct CDR3 sequences, approximately 13% of them singletons. The study's findings and limits: Subjects shared no identical expanded-clone CDR3 amino acid sequences, suggesting private TCR-beta repertoires in all groups.

The sequenced sample consisted of PBMCs. This TCR was sampled from a woman aged 60 to 75 with HTLV-1-associated myelopathy (HAM/TSP).

CDR3 nucleotides: TGTGCCAGCAGCCAAGCCCGGGGGGAGCTTTATAATTCACCCCTCCACTTT. The encoded protein is CASSQARGELYNSPLHF. This chain links TRBV4-2 with TRBJ1-6; tentative D call: TRBD1 (5 bases). The V end lost 1 base, the J end lost 4 bases, and 14 bases lay between the germline ends. CDR1 and CDR2 (germline): LGHNA, YNFKEQ. The CDR3 runs to 17 residues.